These T cell receptor beta chains were read from a single sample in a study of blood T cell repertoires in COVID-19. TCRdb's table, derived via immunoSEQ multiplex PCR, lists solely in-frame clones and lacks some. Altogether 170,000 or so clones are present, 88% being singletons, with the ten largest covering more than 8.5%. The sample taken for sequencing was PBMCs or T cells enriched from blood (not recorded which). These receptors all come from a woman aged 18-35 years who had recovered from COVID-19. Each CDR3 is given with its conserved first and last residue. The order of the fields is CDR3 protein, CDR3 DNA, CDR3 length, J gene, clone size, V gene, D gene. D genes are given only for firm matches. Size values are once, few and many counts, or a class for expanded clones, and some rows have none.

CDR3: CASSYSLSSTEAFF
DNA: TGTGCCAGCAGTTACTCGCTTAGTAGCACTGAAGCTTTCTTT
length: 14
J: TRBJ1-1
size: -
V: TRBV6-5
D: -

CDR3: CAWDIPGTIYF
DNA: TGTGCCTGGGACATACCGGGAACCATATATTTT
length: 11
J: TRBJ1-3
size: few
V: TRBV30
D: -

CDR3: CASSRLAGGPGETQYF
DNA: TGCGCCAGCAGCCGTTTAGCGGGGGGGCCGGGGGAGACCCAGTACTTC
length: 16
J: TRBJ2-5
size: -
V: TRBV5-1
D: TRBD2

CDR3: CASSIGQGDTGELFF
DNA: TGTGCCAGTAGTATTGGCCAGGGGGACACCGGGGAGCTGTTTTTT
length: 15
J: TRBJ2-2
size: once
V: TRBV19
D: TRBD1

CDR3: CATRGGLAGITGYGETQYF
DNA: TGCGCCACCAGGGGGGGATTAGCGGGGATCACTGGGTATGGAGAGACCCAGTACTTC
length: 19
J: TRBJ2-5
size: -
V: TRBV10-2
D: -

CDR3: CASSPRAGGHNEQFF
DNA: TGTGCCAGCAGTCCCCGGGCGGGAGGGCACAATGAGCAGTTCTTC
length: 15
J: TRBJ2-1
size: once
V: TRBV28
D: TRBD2

CDR3: CASSLDGGAKNIQYF
DNA: TGTGCCAGCAGCCTGGACGGGGGAGCCAAAAACATTCAGTACTTC
length: 15
J: TRBJ2-4
size: -
V: TRBV6-2/TRBV6-3
D: -

CDR3: CASSLVGAREETQYF
DNA: TGTGCCAGCAGCTTAGTGGGGGCGCGGGAGGAGACCCAGTACTTC
length: 15
J: TRBJ2-5
size: -
V: TRBV7-6
D: -

CDR3: CASSGAYSTDTQYF
DNA: TGCGCCAGCAGTGGGGCCTATAGCACAGATACGCAGTATTTT
length: 14
J: TRBJ2-3
size: -
V: TRBV10-2
D: -

CDR3: CASSLASGGGPYEQYF
DNA: TGCGCCAGCAGCTTGGCCTCCGGTGGAGGGCCGTACGAGCAGTACTTC
length: 16
J: TRBJ2-7
size: -
V: TRBV5-1
D: -

CDR3: CWDRFGSNTGELFF
DNA: TGCTGGGACAGGTTTGGATCAAACACCGGGGAGCTGTTTTTT
length: 14
J: TRBJ2-2
size: -
V: TRBV5-6
D: TRBD1

CDR3: CASTGQGATNGYTF
DNA: TGTGCCAGCACCGGACAGGGAGCCACCAACGGCTACACCTTC
length: 14
J: TRBJ1-2
size: -
V: TRBV6-5
D: TRBD1

CDR3: CASSALASSTDTQYF
DNA: TGTGCCAGCAGTGCCCTAGCGTCTAGCACAGATACGCAGTATTTT
length: 15
J: TRBJ2-3
size: -
V: TRBV2
D: -

CDR3: CASSMEGQAFYEQYF
DNA: TGTGCCAGTAGTATGGAGGGACAGGCCTTTTACGAGCAGTACTTC
length: 15
J: TRBJ2-7
size: -
V: TRBV19
D: TRBD1

CDR3: CASSPGQGDPYNEQFF
DNA: TGTGCCAGCAGTCCCGGACAGGGGGATCCCTACAATGAGCAGTTCTTC
length: 16
J: TRBJ2-1
size: -
V: TRBV27
D: TRBD1

CDR3: CASSPDRTGTIRSSYEQYF
DNA: TGTGCCAGCAGTCCGGATAGGACAGGGACGATACGAAGCTCCTACGAGCAGTACTTC
length: 19
J: TRBJ2-7
size: -
V: TRBV28
D: TRBD1

CDR3: CAISESGGEETQYF
DNA: TGTGCCATCAGTGAGTCGGGAGGGGAAGAGACCCAGTACTTC
length: 14
J: TRBJ2-5
size: -
V: TRBV10-3
D: TRBD2

CDR3: CASSKAAGWDEKLFF
DNA: TGTGCCAGCAGCAAAGCGGCAGGGTGGGATGAAAAACTGTTTTTT
length: 15
J: TRBJ1-4
size: -
V: TRBV21-1
D: -

CDR3: CASSWGLAGERFTDTQYF
DNA: TGTGCCAGCAGCTGGGGACTAGCGGGGGAGAGATTCACAGATACGCAGTATTTT
length: 18
J: TRBJ2-3
size: -
V: TRBV7-9
D: TRBD2

CDR3: CASSQKVGSFDYYEQYF
DNA: TGTGCCAGCAGCCAAAAGGTAGGGTCCTTTGACTACTACGAGCAGTACTTC
length: 17
J: TRBJ2-7
size: once
V: TRBV3-1/TRBV3-2
D: -

CDR3: CASSKDSRNTEAFF
DNA: TGTGCCAGCTCAAAAGATTCGAGGAACACTGAAGCTTTCTTT
length: 14
J: TRBJ1-1
size: few
V: TRBV18
D: -

CDR3: CATSRTGQGLETQYF
DNA: TGTGCCACCAGCAGAACGGGACAGGGGTTAGAGACCCAGTACTTC
length: 15
J: TRBJ2-5
size: -
V: TRBV15
D: TRBD1

CDR3: CASSIAPTNRYGYTF
DNA: TGTGCCAGTAGTATAGCCCCGACAAACCGTTATGGCTACACCTTC
length: 15
J: TRBJ1-2
size: -
V: TRBV19
D: -

CDR3: CASSDSSRGYTF
DNA: TGTGCCAGCAGTGACTCGAGTCGTGGCTACACCTTC
length: 12
J: TRBJ1-2
size: -
V: TRBV6-4
D: -

CDR3: CASSSPGGTDTQYF
DNA: TGTGCCAGCTCATCACCAGGAGGCACAGATACGCAGTATTTT
length: 14
J: TRBJ2-3
size: -
V: TRBV18
D: -

CDR3: CASRARQGRDNSPLHF
DNA: TGTGCCAGCAGAGCCAGACAGGGTCGAGATAATTCACCCCTCCACTTT
length: 16
J: TRBJ1-6
size: -
V: TRBV27
D: TRBD1

CDR3: CASSVEGDGGDTQYF
DNA: TGTGCCAGCAGCGTAGAGGGGGATGGGGGAGATACGCAGTATTTT
length: 15
J: TRBJ2-3
size: -
V: TRBV9
D: -

CDR3: CASSLQGVVNTEAFF
DNA: TGTGCCAGCAGCTTACAGGGGGTAGTGAACACTGAAGCTTTCTTT
length: 15
J: TRBJ1-1
size: -
V: TRBV5-4
D: TRBD1

CDR3: CASSHSGGTEFSYEQYF
DNA: TGTGCCAGCAGCCACTCGGGAGGTACGGAGTTCTCCTACGAGCAGTACTTC
length: 17
J: TRBJ2-7
size: -
V: TRBV7-9
D: TRBD2

CDR3: CASSDAGGDYNEQFF
DNA: TGTGCCAGCAGTGACGCGGGGGGGGACTACAATGAGCAGTTCTTC
length: 15
J: TRBJ2-1
size: -
V: TRBV6-4
D: TRBD2

CDR3: CASSGYRGHGGYTF
DNA: TGTGCCAGCAGTGGATACAGGGGGCATGGTGGCTACACCTTC
length: 14
J: TRBJ1-2
size: few
V: TRBV28
D: TRBD1

CDR3: CASSAEGTVYATNEKLFF
DNA: TGTGCCAGCAGCGCAGAGGGAACAGTTTACGCAACTAATGAAAAACTGTTTTTT
length: 18
J: TRBJ1-4
size: -
V: TRBV9
D: -